The rows below give T cell receptor beta chains drawn from one sample of a study of graft-versus-host responses after intestinal transplantation. Sequencing was performed with immunoSEQ multiplex PCR; in TCRdb, only in-frame clones are kept and a portion is missing. This sample has fewer than 70,000 clones, with roughly 92% found just once. This specimen consisted of bone marrow, obtained approximately 740 days after intestinal transplantation. The receptors were sampled from a human patient who received an intestinal transplant, so some T cells may come from the graft donor. Both conserved end residues are part of each CDR3. Fields, in order: clone size, D gene, V gene, J gene, CDR3 protein, CDR3 DNA. A D gene is named only where the DNA matches it firmly. Expanded clones are given a class, and other clones once, few, many or no size at all.

clone_size: .
d_call: .
v_call: TRBV7-9
j_call: TRBJ1-6
cdr3_aa: CASSSGRGNSPLHF
cdr3_nt: TGTGCCAGCAGTTCGGGACGGGGAAATTCACCCCTCCACTTT

clone_size: few
d_call: .
v_call: TRBV11-1
j_call: TRBJ2-7
cdr3_aa: CASSNIHEQYF
cdr3_nt: TGTGCCAGCAGCAATATCCACGAGCAGTACTTC

clone_size: .
d_call: .
v_call: TRBV27
j_call: TRBJ2-6
cdr3_aa: CASSRSGANVLTF
cdr3_nt: TGTGCCAGCAGCCGCTCTGGGGCCAACGTCCTGACTTTC

clone_size: .
d_call: .
v_call: TRBV7-3
j_call: TRBJ2-6
cdr3_aa: CASSLTLPGSVGSGANVLTF
cdr3_nt: TGTGCCAGCAGCTTAACCTTACCTGGCAGCGTGGGCTCTGGGGCCAACGTCCTGACTTTC

clone_size: .
d_call: TRBD1
v_call: TRBV29-1
j_call: TRBJ2-7
cdr3_aa: CSATGTDSYEQYF
cdr3_nt: TGCAGCGCCACCGGGACAGACTCTTACGAGCAGTACTTC

clone_size: .
d_call: TRBD2
v_call: TRBV6-6
j_call: TRBJ2-7
cdr3_aa: CASSNINAGDEQYF
cdr3_nt: TGTGCCAGCAGCAATATCAACGCGGGAGACGAGCAGTACTTC

clone_size: .
d_call: TRBD2
v_call: TRBV5-4
j_call: TRBJ2-7
cdr3_aa: CASSAPGLEPYEQYF
cdr3_nt: TGTGCCAGCAGCGCACCGGGACTAGAGCCCTACGAGCAGTACTTC

clone_size: .
d_call: TRBD1
v_call: TRBV28
j_call: TRBJ2-1
cdr3_aa: CASREPGQGAKNEQFF
cdr3_nt: TGTGCCAGTCGCGAACCGGGACAGGGGGCAAAAAATGAGCAGTTCTTC

clone_size: .
d_call: .
v_call: TRBV5-4
j_call: TRBJ1-2
cdr3_aa: CAHGGGQDGYTF
cdr3_nt: TGTGCCCATGGGGGGGGCCAGGATGGCTACACCTTC

clone_size: .
d_call: .
v_call: TRBV6-6
j_call: TRBJ1-2
cdr3_aa: CASSYFQDYGYTF
cdr3_nt: TGTGCCAGCAGTTACTTCCAGGACTATGGCTACACCTTC

clone_size: .
d_call: TRBD1
v_call: TRBV18
j_call: TRBJ2-7
cdr3_aa: CASSPQGQGYEQYF
cdr3_nt: TGTGCCAGCTCACCACAAGGACAGGGGTACGAGCAGTACTTC

clone_size: .
d_call: .
v_call: TRBV4-1
j_call: TRBJ1-2
cdr3_aa: CASSQVGVSYGYTF
cdr3_nt: TGCGCCAGCAGCCAAGTAGGAGTATCTTATGGCTACACCTTC

clone_size: .
d_call: .
v_call: TRBV5-4
j_call: TRBJ2-3
cdr3_aa: CASRVGGKHTDTQYF
cdr3_nt: TGTGCCAGCAGGGTGGGCGGGAAACACACAGATACGCAGTATTTT

clone_size: .
d_call: .
v_call: TRBV9
j_call: TRBJ1-1
cdr3_aa: CASSPQTTSHTEAFF
cdr3_nt: TGTGCCAGCAGCCCACAGACGACGTCCCACACTGAAGCTTTCTTT

clone_size: few
d_call: .
v_call: TRBV27
j_call: TRBJ1-1
cdr3_aa: CASSLTGGTEAFF
cdr3_nt: TGTGCCAGCAGTTTGACGGGAGGAACTGAAGCTTTCTTT

clone_size: once
d_call: .
v_call: TRBV19
j_call: TRBJ2-7
cdr3_aa: CASSLDGSYEQYF
cdr3_nt: TGTGCCAGTAGTTTGGACGGATCCTACGAGCAGTACTTC

clone_size: .
d_call: .
v_call: TRBV6-5
j_call: TRBJ2-1
cdr3_aa: CASSQHNEQFF
cdr3_nt: TGTGCCAGCAGCCAACACAATGAGCAGTTCTTC

clone_size: .
d_call: .
v_call: TRBV5-1
j_call: TRBJ1-4
cdr3_aa: CASSLWYWAANEKLFF
cdr3_nt: TGCGCCAGCAGCTTGTGGTATTGGGCCGCTAATGAAAAACTGTTTTTT

clone_size: .
d_call: TRBD1
v_call: TRBV7-2
j_call: TRBJ2-7
cdr3_aa: CASSCPRDSPYEQYF
cdr3_nt: TGTGCCAGCAGCTGTCCGAGGGACAGTCCCTACGAGCAGTACTTC

clone_size: .
d_call: TRBD2
v_call: TRBV5-5
j_call: TRBJ2-7
cdr3_aa: CASSSLSGGPYEQYF
cdr3_nt: TGTGCCAGCAGCTCCCTTAGCGGGGGCCCCTACGAGCAGTACTTC

clone_size: .
d_call: .
v_call: TRBV6-4
j_call: TRBJ2-2
cdr3_aa: CASSDPPNGELFF
cdr3_nt: TGTGCCAGCAGTGACCCGCCAAACGGGGAGCTGTTTTTT

clone_size: .
d_call: .
v_call: TRBV27
j_call: TRBJ1-5
cdr3_aa: CASSFGSGRDQPQHF
cdr3_nt: TGTGCCAGCAGTTTCGGATCTGGAAGGGATCAGCCCCAGCATTTT

clone_size: .
d_call: TRBD2
v_call: TRBV7-9
j_call: TRBJ2-1
cdr3_aa: CASSKTTSGSYNEQFF
cdr3_nt: TGTGCCAGCAGCAAGACGACTAGCGGGAGCTACAATGAGCAGTTCTTC

clone_size: .
d_call: .
v_call: TRBV25-1
j_call: TRBJ2-7
cdr3_aa: CASSDLWYEQYF
cdr3_nt: TGTGCCAGCAGTGATTTGTGGTACGAGCAGTACTTC